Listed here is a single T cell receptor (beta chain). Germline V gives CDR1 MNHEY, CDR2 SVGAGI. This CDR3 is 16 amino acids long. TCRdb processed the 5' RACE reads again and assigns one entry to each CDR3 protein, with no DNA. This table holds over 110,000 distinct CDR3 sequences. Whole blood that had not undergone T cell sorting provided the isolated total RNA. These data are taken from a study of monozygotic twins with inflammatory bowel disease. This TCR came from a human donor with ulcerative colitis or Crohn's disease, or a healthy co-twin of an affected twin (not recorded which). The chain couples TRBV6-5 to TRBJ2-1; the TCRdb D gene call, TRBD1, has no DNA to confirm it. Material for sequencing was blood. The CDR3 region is CASSYFGTGGNNEQFF.